Here is one T cell receptor beta chain with its context. The sample originates from a study of cytomegalovirus exposure and HLA in healthy donors. The PCR was carried out with 60 Vbeta primers and 13 Jbeta primers. Data came from immunoSEQ multiplex PCR; TCRdb stores just in-frame clones and leaves some out. The sample includes 110,000 or so clones, roughly 72% of them seen just once. The sequence was obtained from a woman aged 45-65 years in good health and CMV-seropositive. The sequenced sample was PBMCs.

The CDR3 here is CASSGWPAGGRVSYEQYF. The DNA for the CDR3 is TGTGCCAGCAGTGGTTGGCCCGCGGGGGGGCGAGTATCCTACGAGCAGTACTTC. This sequence joins TRBV28 and TRBJ2-5, with 9 bases identical to TRBD2. The DNA end is a closer match to TRBJ2-7, so the J assignment may be wrong. The germline V gene encodes CDR1 MDHEN and CDR2 SYDVKM. CDR3 length: 18 amino acids.